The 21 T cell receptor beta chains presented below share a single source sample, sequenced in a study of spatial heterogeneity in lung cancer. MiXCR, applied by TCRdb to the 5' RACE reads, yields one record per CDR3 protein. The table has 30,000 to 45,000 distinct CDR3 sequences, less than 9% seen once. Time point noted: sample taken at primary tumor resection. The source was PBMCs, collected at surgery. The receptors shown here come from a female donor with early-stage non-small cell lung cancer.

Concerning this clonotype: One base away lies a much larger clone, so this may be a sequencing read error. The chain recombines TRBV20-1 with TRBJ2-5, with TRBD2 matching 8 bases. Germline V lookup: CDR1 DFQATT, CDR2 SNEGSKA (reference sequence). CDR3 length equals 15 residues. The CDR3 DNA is TGCAGTGCTAGAGATTCCGGGGGGGGCCAAGGGACCCAGTACTTC. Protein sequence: CSARDSGGGQGTQYF.

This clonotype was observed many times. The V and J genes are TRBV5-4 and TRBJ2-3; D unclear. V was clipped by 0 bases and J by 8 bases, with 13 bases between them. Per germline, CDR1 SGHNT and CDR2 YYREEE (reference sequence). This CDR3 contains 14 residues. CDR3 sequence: CASSLEEGPGTQYF. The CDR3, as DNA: TGTGCCAGCAGCTTGGAAGAAGGACCTGGTACGCAGTATTTT.

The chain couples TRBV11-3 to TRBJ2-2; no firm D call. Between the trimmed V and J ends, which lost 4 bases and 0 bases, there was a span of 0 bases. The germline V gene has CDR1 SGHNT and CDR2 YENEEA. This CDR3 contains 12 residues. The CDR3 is CASSSNTGELFF. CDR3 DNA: TGTGCCAGCAGCTCGAACACCGGGGAGCTGTTTTTT.

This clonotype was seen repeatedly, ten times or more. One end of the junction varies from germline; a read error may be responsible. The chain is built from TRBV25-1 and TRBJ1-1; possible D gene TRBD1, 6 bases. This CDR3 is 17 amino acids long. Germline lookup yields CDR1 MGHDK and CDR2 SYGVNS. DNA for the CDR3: TGTGCCAGCAGTGAATATGGAGCAGTTACCGGGGGCACTGAAGCTTTTTTT. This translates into CASSEYGAVTGGTEAFF.

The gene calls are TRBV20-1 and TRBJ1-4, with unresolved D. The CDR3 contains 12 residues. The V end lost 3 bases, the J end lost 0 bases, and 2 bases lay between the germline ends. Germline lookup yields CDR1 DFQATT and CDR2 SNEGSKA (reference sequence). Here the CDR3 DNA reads TGCAGTGCTAGTCCAACTAATGAAAAACTGTTTTTT. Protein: CSASPTNEKLFF.

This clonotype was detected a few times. The CDR3 sequence: CASSNQGTPSWRYF. The CDR3 coding sequence is TGTGCCAGCAGTAATCAAGGAACACCCTCCTGGCGGTACTTC. The chain combines TRBV5-4 with TRBJ2-5, with D hard to call. Germline CDR1 SGHNT, CDR2 YYREEE (reference sequence). V lost 5 bases and J lost 13, with 24 bases in between. The CDR3 spans 14 residues.

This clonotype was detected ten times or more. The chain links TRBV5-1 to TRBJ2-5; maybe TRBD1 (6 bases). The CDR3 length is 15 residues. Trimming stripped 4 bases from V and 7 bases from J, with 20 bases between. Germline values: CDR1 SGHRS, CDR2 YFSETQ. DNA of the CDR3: TGCGCCAGCAGCGAAGTACAGGGTCGAGGTGCGACCCAGTACTTC. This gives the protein CASSEVQGRGATQYF.

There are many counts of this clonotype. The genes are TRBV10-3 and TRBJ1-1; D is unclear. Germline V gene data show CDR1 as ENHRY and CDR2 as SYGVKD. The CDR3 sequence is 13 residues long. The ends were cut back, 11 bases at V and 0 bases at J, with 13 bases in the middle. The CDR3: CAARKVMNTEAFF. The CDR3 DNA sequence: TGTGCCGCCCGGAAGGTCATGAACACTGAAGCTTTCTTT.

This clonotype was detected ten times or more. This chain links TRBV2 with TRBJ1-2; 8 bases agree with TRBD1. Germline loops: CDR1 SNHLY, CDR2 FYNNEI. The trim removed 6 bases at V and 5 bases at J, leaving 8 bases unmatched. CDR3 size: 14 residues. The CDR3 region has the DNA TGTGCCAGCAGCCAGGACAGGGATTGGTATGGCTACACCTTC. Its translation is CASSQDRDWYGYTF.

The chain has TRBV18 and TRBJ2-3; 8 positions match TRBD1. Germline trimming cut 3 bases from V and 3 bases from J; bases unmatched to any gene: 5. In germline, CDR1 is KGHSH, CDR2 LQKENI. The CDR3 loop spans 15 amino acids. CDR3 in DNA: TGTGCCAGCTCACCGAAGACAGGGGAGACAGATACGCAGTATTTT. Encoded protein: CASSPKTGETDTQYF.

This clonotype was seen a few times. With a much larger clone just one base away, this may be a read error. The CDR3 spells CASSLRTFTDTQYF. The CDR3 coding sequence is TGTGCCAGCAGTTTGAGGACATTCACAGATACGCAGTATTTT. The gene calls are TRBV12-3 or TRBV12-4 and TRBJ2-3; D might be TRBD1 (5 bases). Trimming shortened V by 3 bases and J by 2 bases, and 9 bases separated the two germline ends. The CDR3 covers 14 residues.

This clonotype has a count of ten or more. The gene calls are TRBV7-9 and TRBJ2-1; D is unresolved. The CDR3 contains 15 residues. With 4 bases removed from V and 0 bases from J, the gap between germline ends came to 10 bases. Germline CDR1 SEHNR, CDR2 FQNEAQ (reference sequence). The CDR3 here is CASSSGKRSYNEQFF. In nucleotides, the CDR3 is TGTGCCAGCAGCTCCGGAAAGCGCTCCTACAATGAGCAGTTCTTC.

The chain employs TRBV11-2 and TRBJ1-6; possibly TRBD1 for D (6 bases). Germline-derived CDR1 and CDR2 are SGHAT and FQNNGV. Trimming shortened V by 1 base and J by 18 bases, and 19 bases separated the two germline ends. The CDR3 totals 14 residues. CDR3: CASSLGGPYRSPHF. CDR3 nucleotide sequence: TGTGCCAGCAGCTTAGGGGGGCCTTACAGGTCGCCCCACTTT.

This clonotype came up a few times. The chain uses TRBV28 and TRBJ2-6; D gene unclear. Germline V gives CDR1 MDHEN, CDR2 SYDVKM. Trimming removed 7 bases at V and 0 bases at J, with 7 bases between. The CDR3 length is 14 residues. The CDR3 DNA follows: TGTGCCAGCATTGGGTCCTCTGGGGCCAACGTCCTGACTTTC. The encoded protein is CASIGSSGANVLTF.

The CDR3 coding sequence is TGTGCCAGCAGACCTTGGAGCGGGGGTTCCACCGGGGAGCTGTTTTTT. This codes for CASRPWSGGSTGELFF. The chain joins TRBV6-5 to TRBJ2-2, with 8 bases matching TRBD2. CDR3 length: 16 amino acids. V gave up 6 bases and J gave up 4 bases; unmatched junction bases: 10. CDR1 and CDR2 (germline): MNHEY, SVGAGI.

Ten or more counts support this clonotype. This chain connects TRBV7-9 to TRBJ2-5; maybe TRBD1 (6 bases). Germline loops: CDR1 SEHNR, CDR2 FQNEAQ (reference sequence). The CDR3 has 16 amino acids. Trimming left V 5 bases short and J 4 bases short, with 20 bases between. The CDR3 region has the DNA TGTGCCAGCAGCCCAGACAGGCTCCGGGTCAGAGAGACCCAGTACTTC. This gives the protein CASSPDRLRVRETQYF.

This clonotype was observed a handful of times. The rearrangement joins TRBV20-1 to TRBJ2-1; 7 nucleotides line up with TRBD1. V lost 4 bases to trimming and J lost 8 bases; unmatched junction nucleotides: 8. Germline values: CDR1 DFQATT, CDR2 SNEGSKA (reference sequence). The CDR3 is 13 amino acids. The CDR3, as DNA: TGCAGTGCTACCCGACAGGGTCGCGATGAGCAGTTCTTC. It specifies CSATRQGRDEQFF.

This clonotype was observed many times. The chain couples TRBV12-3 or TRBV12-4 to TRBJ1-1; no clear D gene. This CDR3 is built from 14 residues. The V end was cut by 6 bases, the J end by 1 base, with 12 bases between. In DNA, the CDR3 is TGTGCCAGCAGCGCGGGAGCTAGGAACACTGAAGCTTTCTTT. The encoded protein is CASSAGARNTEAFF.

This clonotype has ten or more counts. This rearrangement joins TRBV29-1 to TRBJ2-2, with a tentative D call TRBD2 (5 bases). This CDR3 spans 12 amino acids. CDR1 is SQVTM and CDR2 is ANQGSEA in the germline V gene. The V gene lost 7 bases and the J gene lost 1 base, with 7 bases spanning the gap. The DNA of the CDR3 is TGCAGCGCCGGACTGAACACCGGGGAGCTGTTTTTT. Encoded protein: CSAGLNTGELFF.

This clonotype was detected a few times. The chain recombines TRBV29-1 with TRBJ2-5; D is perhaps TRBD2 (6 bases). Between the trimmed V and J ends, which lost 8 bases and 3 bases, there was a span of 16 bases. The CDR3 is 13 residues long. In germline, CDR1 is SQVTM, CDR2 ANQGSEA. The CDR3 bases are TGCAGCTCCTTAGGGGTAGCGGAAGAGACCCAGTACTTC. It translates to CSSLGVAEETQYF.

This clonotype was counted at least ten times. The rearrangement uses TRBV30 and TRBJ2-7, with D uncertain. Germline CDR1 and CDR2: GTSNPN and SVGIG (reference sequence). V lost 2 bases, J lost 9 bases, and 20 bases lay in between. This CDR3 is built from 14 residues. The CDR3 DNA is TGTGCCTGGAGTCCCCCCCAGGCCCCCCTGGGGCAGTACTTC. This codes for CAWSPPQAPLGQYF.